Each of the 24 T cell receptor beta chains below was sequenced from the same sample in a study of blood T cell repertoires in COVID-19. Libraries were prepared by immunoSEQ multiplex PCR; TCRdb keeps only in-frame clonotypes and omits some of them. The sample consists of about 250,000 clones, roughly 87% of them appearing once. What was sequenced was peripheral blood. Receptor source: a man in his late teens or twenties with active or convalescent COVID-19.

V usage is TRBV10-3 and J usage is TRBJ1-3, with 7 bases fitting TRBD1. The trim removed 9 bases at V and 4 bases at J, leaving 15 bases unmatched. Germline-derived CDR1 and CDR2 are ENHRY and SYGVKD. The CDR3 extends over 16 amino acids. CDR3 in amino acids: CAMSEGDRVTGNTIYF. CDR3 sequence (DNA): TGTGCCATGTCGGAGGGCGACAGGGTAACGGGAAACACCATATATTTT.

A single count supports this clone. The sample has other DNA sequences that encode this CDR3 too. The chain joins TRBV18 to TRBJ2-7; D gene unclear. Germline loops: CDR1 KGHSH, CDR2 LQKENI. V was trimmed by 3 bases and J by 0 bases, leaving 6 bases between them. This CDR3 has 13 amino acids. This chain's CDR3 is CASSPPSSYEQYF. CDR3 nucleotide sequence: TGTGCCAGCTCACCTCCCAGCTCCTACGAGCAGTACTTC.

A few counts support this clone. This chain joins TRBV2 and TRBJ2-7; 9 bases line up with TRBD1. V trimming: 6 bases; J trimming: 6 bases; junction bases outside the gene matches: 6. The CDR3 consists of 13 residues. CDR1 is SNHLY, CDR2 FYNNEI, per germline. The CDR3 reads CASSGQGTLEQYF. The DNA for the CDR3 is TGTGCCAGCAGCGGACAGGGGACTCTCGAGCAGTACTTC.

V and J are TRBV4-1 and TRBJ2-3; D is ambiguous. Germline V gene data show CDR1 as MGHRA and CDR2 as YSYEKL. CDR3 length: 14 residues. Trimming shortened V by 1 base and J by 6 bases, and 11 bases separated the two germline ends. The CDR3 loop reads CASSQGGFEDTQYF. DNA for the CDR3: TGCGCCAGCAGCCAAGGCGGATTTGAGGATACGCAGTATTTT.

The CDR3 loop is CATGRLGGNTIYF. The CDR3 DNA reads as TGTGCCACAGGAAGGTTAGGTGGAAACACCATATATTTT. This chain links TRBV6-5 with TRBJ1-3; D is undetermined. Trimming removed 10 bases at V and 3 bases at J, with 13 bases between. The CDR3 has 13 amino acids. Germline CDR1 and CDR2: MNHEY and SVGAGI.

V is TRBV28 and J is TRBJ2-6, with D tentatively TRBD1 (6 bases). Germline CDR1 reads MDHEN; CDR2 reads SYDVKM. V lost 5 bases and J 4 bases, leaving 12 bases between the germline ends. This CDR3 has 15 residues. The CDR3 nucleotides are TGTGCCAGCAGTCTAAACAGGGCCGGGGCCAACGTCCTGACTTTC. It is translated as CASSLNRAGANVLTF. Together with reference TRBV28 and TRBJ2-6, the CDR3 gives the full variable domain: DVKVTQSSRYLVKRTGEKVFLECVQDMDHENMFWYRQDPGLGLRLIYFSYDVKMKEKGDIPEGYSVSREKKERFSLILESASTNQTSMYLCASSLNRAGANVLTFGAGSRLTVL.

The chain uses TRBV5-1 and TRBJ2-1; maybe TRBD1 (6 bases). Germline lookup yields CDR1 SGHRS and CDR2 YFSETQ. The CDR3 extends over 12 amino acids. Trimming shortened V by 3 bases and J by 13 bases, and 14 bases separated the two germline ends. The DNA for the CDR3 is TGCGCCAGCAGCTCCGACAGGCCACCACAGTTCTTC. This sequence encodes CASSSDRPPQFF. Supplemented by reference TRBV5-1 and TRBJ2-1, the full variable domain reads KAGVTQTPRYLIKTRGQQVTLSCSPISGHRSVSWYQQTPGQGLQFLFEYFSETQRNKGNFPGRFSGRQFSNSRSEMNVSTLELGDSALYLCASSSDRPPQFFGPGTRLTVL.

A single count supports this clone. The genes are TRBV7-9 and TRBJ2-1, with D possibly being TRBD1 (5 bases). Germline assignment: CDR1 SEHNR and CDR2 FQNEAQ (reference sequence). The CDR3 totals 16 residues. V lost 3 bases and J 5 bases, leaving 17 bases between the germline ends. Here the CDR3 DNA reads TGTGCCAGCAGCTTTCAGGGTATTAAAGCACACAATGAGCAGTTCTTC. Its protein product is CASSFQGIKAHNEQFF.

CDR3 in DNA: TGTGCCAGCAGTTCTGCGGGAGGATCCTACAATGAGCAGTTCTTC. Translating it yields CASSSAGGSYNEQFF. The V gene is TRBV6-2 or TRBV6-3, the J gene TRBJ2-1, with 8 bases matching TRBD2. Germline V gene data show CDR1 as MNHEY and CDR2 as SVGEGT. Losses at the gene ends were 4 bases for V and 1 base for J; bases not matched to a gene: 3. The CDR3 covers 15 residues.

This chain links TRBV7-3 with TRBJ2-4; perhaps TRBD2 as D (7 bases). The CDR3 contains 13 residues. V was shortened by 3 bases and J by 6 bases, with 9 bases between the two germline ends. CDR1 is SGHTA, CDR2 FQGTGA, per germline. The CDR3 region has the DNA TGTGCCAGCAGCTTCGGGGGGCGAAACATTCAGTACTTC. Its protein is CASSFGGRNIQYF.

The chain is built from TRBV11-2 and TRBJ1-1; D might be TRBD1 (5 bases). V lost 4 bases and J 13 bases, leaving 13 bases between the germline ends. Germline V gene lookup returns CDR1 SGHAT and CDR2 FQNNGV. The CDR3 contains 11 residues. The CDR3 DNA is TGTGCCAGCAGCTCCTCCGACAGTTGTTTCTTT. Protein: CASSSSDSCFF. The variable domain in full, completed from reference TRBV11-2 and TRBJ1-1, reads EAGVAQSPRYKIIEKRQSVAFWCNPISGHATLYWYQQILGQGPKLLIQFQNNGVVDDSQLPKDRFSAERLKGVDSTLKIQPAKLEDSAVYLCASSSSDSCFFGQGTRLTVV.

This chain uses TRBV19 with TRBJ2-7, with D perhaps matching TRBD2 (5 bases). The V end lost 3 bases, the J end lost 0 bases, and 6 bases lay between the germline ends. There are 13 residues in the CDR3. Looked up from germline, CDR1 is LNHDA and CDR2 is SQIVND (reference sequence). The CDR3 DNA reads as TGTGCCAGTAGTATCGACTACTCCTACGAGCAGTACTTC. As protein: CASSIDYSYEQYF.

This chain connects TRBV5-1 to TRBJ2-7; 11 nucleotides align to TRBD2. After removal of 4 bases from V and 3 bases from J, the junction contained 6 bases not matched to a gene. This CDR3 region has 15 residues. Germline values: CDR1 SGHRS, CDR2 YFSETQ. The CDR3 sequence: CASSNRLAGSYEQYF. As DNA, the CDR3 is TGCGCCAGCAGCAACCGACTAGCGGGAAGCTACGAGCAGTACTTC. Based on the CDR3 plus reference TRBV5-1 and TRBJ2-7, the full variable domain is KAGVTQTPRYLIKTRGQQVTLSCSPISGHRSVSWYQQTPGQGLQFLFEYFSETQRNKGNFPGRFSGRQFSNSRSEMNVSTLELGDSALYLCASSNRLAGSYEQYFGPGTRLTVT.

V is TRBV7-3 and J is TRBJ2-3; D remains ambiguous. CDR1 is SGHTA, CDR2 FQGTGA, per germline. V was shortened by 2 bases and J by 3 bases, with 6 bases between the two germline ends. CDR3 length: 13 amino acids. The CDR3 nucleotides are TGTGCCAGCAGCTTACCAGAAACAGATACGCAGTATTTT. It encodes CASSLPETDTQYF.

The chain links TRBV6-4 to TRBJ2-1; 8 positions agree with TRBD2. This CDR3 is 13 amino acids long. Germline V CDR1 and CDR2: MRHNA, SNTAGT. With V trimmed by 5 bases and J by 7 bases, 4 bases remained unmatched. CDR3 DNA sequence: TGTGCCAGCAGTAACCGGGGGGGTAATGAGCAGTTCTTC. This sequence encodes CASSNRGGNEQFF.

In its sample, this clone was seen a few times. V is TRBV27 and J is TRBJ2-1, with 8 bases matching TRBD2. CDR3 length equals 16 residues. Germline values: CDR1 MNHEY, CDR2 SMNVEV (reference sequence). J was trimmed by 5 bases and V by 5 bases; bases with no gene match: 11. The CDR3 here is CASSRPGTRSHNEQFF. The CDR3 nucleotides are TGTGCCAGCAGTCGCCCCGGGACTAGGTCTCACAATGAGCAGTTCTTC.

The rearrangement uses TRBV6-6 and TRBJ2-3; D perhaps matches TRBD2 (6 bases). The V gene's germline CDR1 is MNHNY and CDR2 SVGAGI (reference sequence). V lost 5 bases to trimming and J lost 0 bases, with 18 bases between them. CDR3 size: 17 residues. The CDR3 loop is CASSPPWEEPSTDTQYF. The CDR3, as DNA: TGTGCCAGCAGTCCGCCATGGGAGGAACCTAGCACAGATACGCAGTATTTT.

The count of this clone is one. The chain combines TRBV10-2 with TRBJ2-7; D not certain. Looked up from germline, CDR1 is WSHSY and CDR2 is SAAADI. Trimming pared 8 bases from V and 5 bases from J, leaving 10 bases between. The CDR3 sequence is 11 residues long. The CDR3 bases are TGCGCCAGCCAAAGCGTCGACGAGCAGTACTTC. Its protein is CASQSVDEQYF.

The V and J genes are TRBV7-6 and TRBJ2-1, with 8 bases aligning to TRBD2. The CDR3 spans 16 residues. Germline-derived CDR1 and CDR2 are SGHVS and FNYEAQ. Trimming took 1 base from V and 3 from J; bases not matched to a gene: 5. Written as DNA, the CDR3 is TGTGCCAGCAGCTTAGGAGCGGGAGAAGGCTACAATGAGCAGTTCTTC. The encoded protein is CASSLGAGEGYNEQFF.

The chain uses TRBV6-5 and TRBJ2-5; D unclear. This CDR3 spans 16 amino acids. CDR1 and CDR2 (germline): MNHEY, SVGAGI. With 0 bases removed from V and 5 bases from J, the gap between germline ends came to 16 bases. CDR3: CASSYSNFLESETQYF. As DNA, the CDR3 is TGTGCCAGCAGTTACTCGAATTTTCTGGAGTCGGAGACCCAGTACTTC.

The gene calls are TRBV7-8 and TRBJ2-7, with 10 bases that match TRBD1. This CDR3 is built from 19 residues. J lost 7 bases, V lost 1 base, and 19 bases had no gene match. The germline V gene has CDR1 SGHVS and CDR2 FQNEAQ. CDR3 protein: CASSLDKERTGGPPGEQYF. CDR3 DNA: TGTGCCAGCAGCTTAGATAAAGAACGGACAGGGGGGCCCCCAGGGGAGCAGTACTTC.

The V and J genes are TRBV5-5 and TRBJ2-5; a possible D gene is TRBD2 (7 bases). This CDR3 has 14 amino acids. V was cut by 0 bases and J by 4 bases, with 10 bases left in between. CDR1 and CDR2 from the germline V gene are SGHKS and YYEKEE (reference sequence). The CDR3 DNA is TGTGCCAGCAGCTTGGACAGGGAGGGAGAGACCCAGTACTTC. This translates into CASSLDREGETQYF.

This chain links TRBV19 with TRBJ2-2, with TRBD1 identical over 8 bases. The junction had 2 bases not matched to a gene; V was cut back by 8 bases and J by 0 bases. From germline, CDR1 is LNHDA and CDR2 SQIVND (reference sequence). The CDR3 runs 14 residues. The CDR3 DNA sequence: TGTGCCAGTGAGGGACAGGCGAACACCGGGGAGCTGTTTTTT. It yields the protein CASEGQANTGELFF.

This clone was detected once. The gene calls are TRBV11-3 and TRBJ1-2; tentatively, D is TRBD1 (5 bases). Per germline, CDR1 SGHNT and CDR2 YENEEA. The CDR3 is 12 amino acids. V was shortened by 6 bases and J by 14 bases, with 19 bases between the two germline ends. CDR3 in DNA: TGTGCCAGCAGTTCCGGGACTAGCGGCGTAACCTTC. Protein: CASSSGTSGVTF.